This T cell receptor beta chain comes out of a study of blood T cells in healthy people across ages. Every sample gave at least 5.5 micrograms of total RNA when it was extracted. This clonotype was picked up many times. PCR was performed a second time for about 7 to 11 cycles using a sample-barcoded 5' primer and a J-beta primer mix. Via MiXCR, TCRdb re-called the 5' RACE reads, giving one row per CDR3 protein. The data hold some 860,000 distinct CDR3 sequences, with about 61% observed a single time. The sample consisted of blood. The sequence was obtained from a man aged 35 to 55 in good health.

As DNA, the CDR3 is TGCAGTGCGCGGGGGACCTACAATGAGCAGTTCTTC. It is translated as CSARGTYNEQFF. The rearrangement links TRBV20-1 to TRBJ2-1, with 7 bases that match TRBD2. The J segment lost 2 bases and the V segment lost 6 bases, leaving 1 base of the junction unmatched. Germline V gene sequence: CDR1 DFQATT, CDR2 SNEGSKA (reference sequence). The CDR3 has 12 residues.